This T cell receptor (beta chain) is from a study of type 1 and type 2 diabetes patients. Genomic DNA was the PCR template. Amplification of the beta chain CDR3 used 30 forward and 13 reverse multiplex primers. A single record per CDR3 protein comes from TCRdb applying MiXCR to the multiplex PCR reads. The sample includes around 300,000 distinct CDR3 sequences, roughly 50% seen only once; the top ten take around 13%. Sequenced sample: peripheral blood mononuclear cells (PBMCs). This receptor was taken from a man aged 18-30 years with type 2 diabetes.

The CDR3 DNA reads TGTGCCATCAGTGATTCGGGGGGCTACACCTTC. Translated, it gives CAISDSGGYTF. This sequence joins TRBV10-3 and TRBJ1-2; no clear D. The CDR3 loop spans 11 amino acids. V was shortened by 3 bases and J by 8 bases, with 7 bases between the two germline ends. Germline loops: CDR1 ENHRY, CDR2 SYGVKD.